The 7 T cell receptor beta chains in this list originate from one sample, sequenced in a study of blood T cell repertoires in COVID-19. Produced via immunoSEQ multiplex PCR; TCRdb's table is partial and in-frame only. The data contain almost 200,000 clones, 70% to 90% of them singletons. The sample comprised peripheral blood. All receptors come from a man between 60 and 75 years old with COVID-19, enrolled during active disease.

This rearrangement joins TRBV4-2 to TRBJ2-1, with 7 positions matching TRBD2. CDR1 and CDR2 from the germline V gene are LGHNA and YNFKEQ. V trimming: 3 bases; J trimming: 8 bases; junction bases outside the gene matches: 10. The CDR3 consists of 15 residues. The CDR3 here is CASSHSTSDEDEQFF. CDR3 DNA: TGTGCCAGCAGCCACTCAACTAGCGACGAGGATGAGCAGTTCTTC.

This chain joins TRBV7-2 and TRBJ1-5, with TRBD1 identical over 7 bases. J lost 4 bases, V lost 1 base, and 4 bases had no gene match. Germline-derived CDR1 and CDR2 are SGHTA and FQGNSA. The CDR3 runs to 15 residues. In nucleotides, the CDR3 is TGTGCCAGCAGCTTAGGATCAGGGGGTAATCAGCCCCAGCATTTT. Amino acid sequence: CASSLGSGGNQPQHF.

This chain joins TRBV7-9 and TRBJ2-5; D may be TRBD2 (5 bases). V lost 3 bases, J lost 4 bases, and 6 bases lay in between. The CDR3 consists of 12 residues. Germline values: CDR1 SEHNR, CDR2 FQNEAQ (reference sequence). The DNA of the CDR3 is TGTGCCAGCAGCTTTGCGGGAGAGACCCAGTACTTC. Translation: CASSFAGETQYF.

This clone was seen a single time. This chain uses TRBV3-1 (or the pseudogene TRBV3-2) with TRBJ1-1, with TRBD1 matching 9 bases. The CDR3 covers 16 residues. In germline, CDR1 is LGHDT, CDR2 YNNKEL (reference sequence). V gave up 4 bases and J gave up 0 bases; unmatched junction bases: 6. The DNA of the CDR3 is TGTGCCAGCAGCCCCTGGGACAGGGCCTTGAACACTGAAGCTTTCTTT. Protein product: CASSPWDRALNTEAFF.

The chain links TRBV10-3 to TRBJ1-3, with a possible D match to TRBD1 (5 bases). Germline-derived CDR1 and CDR2 are ENHRY and SYGVKD. V was shortened by 8 bases and J by 4 bases, with 9 bases between the two germline ends. The CDR3 extends over 12 amino acids. The CDR3 sequence is CAIQGRGNTIYF. DNA of the CDR3: TGTGCCATCCAGGGCCGGGGAAACACCATATATTTT.

The V call is TRBV2, the J call TRBJ2-3; D unresolved. V lost 7 bases, J lost 2 bases, and 10 bases lay in between. Germline lookup yields CDR1 SNHLY and CDR2 FYNNEI. This CDR3 comprises 13 residues. CDR3: CASKQRHTDTQYF. The DNA of the CDR3 is TGTGCCAGCAAGCAGAGGCACACAGATACGCAGTATTTT.

The chain recombines TRBV15 with TRBJ2-2; 12 nucleotides match TRBD2. This CDR3 is built from 17 residues. Germline lookup yields CDR1 LNHNV and CDR2 YYDKDF (reference sequence). V lost 2 bases, J lost 5 bases, and 6 bases stayed unmatched. CDR3: CATSRHRTSGMTGELFF. The CDR3 region has the DNA TGTGCCACCAGCAGACACCGGACTAGCGGGATGACCGGGGAGCTGTTTTTT. The variable domain in full, with the rest retrieved from reference TRBV15 and TRBJ2-2, is DAMVIQNPRYQVTQFGKPVTLSCSQTLNHNVMYWYQQKSSQAPKLLFHYYDKDFNNEADTPDNFQSRRPNTSFCFLDIRSPGLGDTAMYLCATSRHRTSGMTGELFFGEGSRLTVL.